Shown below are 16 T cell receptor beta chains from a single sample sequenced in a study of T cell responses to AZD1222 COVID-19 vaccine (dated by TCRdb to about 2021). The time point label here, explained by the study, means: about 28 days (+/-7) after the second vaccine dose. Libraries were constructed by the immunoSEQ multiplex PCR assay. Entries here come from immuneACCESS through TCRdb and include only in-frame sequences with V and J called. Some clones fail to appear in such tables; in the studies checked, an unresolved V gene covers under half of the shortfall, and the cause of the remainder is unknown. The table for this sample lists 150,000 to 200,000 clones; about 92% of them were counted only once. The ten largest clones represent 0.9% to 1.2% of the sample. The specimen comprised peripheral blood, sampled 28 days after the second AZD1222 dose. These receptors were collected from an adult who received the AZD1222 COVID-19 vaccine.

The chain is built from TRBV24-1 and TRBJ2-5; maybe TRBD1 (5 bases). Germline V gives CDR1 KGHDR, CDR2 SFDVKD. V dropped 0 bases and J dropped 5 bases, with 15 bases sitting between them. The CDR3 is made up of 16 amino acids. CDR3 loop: CATSDLQKGILETQYF. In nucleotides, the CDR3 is TGTGCCACCAGTGATTTGCAAAAGGGGATCTTGGAGACCCAGTACTTC.

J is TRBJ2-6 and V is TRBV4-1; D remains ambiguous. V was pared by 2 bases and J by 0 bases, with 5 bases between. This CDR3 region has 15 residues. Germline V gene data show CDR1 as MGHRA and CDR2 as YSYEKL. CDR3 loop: CASSQLSSGANVLTF. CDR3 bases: TGCGCCAGCAGCCAACTGTCCTCTGGGGCCAACGTCCTGACTTTC.

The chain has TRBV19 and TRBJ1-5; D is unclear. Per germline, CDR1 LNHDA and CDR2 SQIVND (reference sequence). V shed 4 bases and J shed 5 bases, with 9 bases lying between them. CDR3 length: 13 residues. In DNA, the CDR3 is TGTGCCAGTAGTACTCAGGAGGATCAGCCCCAGCATTTT. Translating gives CASSTQEDQPQHF.

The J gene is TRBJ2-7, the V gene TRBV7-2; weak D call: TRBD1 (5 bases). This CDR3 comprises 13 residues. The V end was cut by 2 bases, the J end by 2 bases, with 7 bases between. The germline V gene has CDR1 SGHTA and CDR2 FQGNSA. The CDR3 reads CASSLRQTYEQYF. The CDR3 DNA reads TGTGCCAGCAGCTTACGACAGACCTACGAGCAGTACTTC.

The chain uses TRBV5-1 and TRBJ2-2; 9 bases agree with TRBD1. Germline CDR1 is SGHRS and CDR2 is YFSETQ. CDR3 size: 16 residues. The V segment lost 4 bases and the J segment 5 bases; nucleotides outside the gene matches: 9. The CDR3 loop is CASSPRGQGGTGELFF. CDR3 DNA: TGCGCCAGCAGCCCCCGGGGACAGGGAGGAACCGGGGAGCTGTTTTTT. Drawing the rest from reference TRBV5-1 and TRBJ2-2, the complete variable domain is KAGVTQTPRYLIKTRGQQVTLSCSPISGHRSVSWYQQTPGQGLQFLFEYFSETQRNKGNFPGRFSGRQFSNSRSEMNVSTLELGDSALYLCASSPRGQGGTGELFFGEGSRLTVL.

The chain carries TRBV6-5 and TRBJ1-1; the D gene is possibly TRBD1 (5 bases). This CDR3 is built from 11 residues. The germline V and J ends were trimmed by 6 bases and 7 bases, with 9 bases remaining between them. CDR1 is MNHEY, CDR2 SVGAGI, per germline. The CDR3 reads CASRGDSEAFF. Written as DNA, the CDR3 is TGTGCCAGCAGGGGAGACAGTGAAGCTTTCTTT.

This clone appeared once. Here the CDR3 reads CASSPMDGQLGGEKLFF. CDR3 nucleotides: TGTGCCAGCAGCCCCATGGACGGTCAACTCGGGGGCGAAAAACTGTTTTTT. This chain uses TRBV7-9 with TRBJ1-4, with D possibly matching TRBD1 (6 bases). Trimming left V 5 bases short and J 8 bases short, with 24 bases between. The germline CDR1 and CDR2 sequences are SEHNR and FQNEAQ (reference sequence). CDR3 size: 17 residues.

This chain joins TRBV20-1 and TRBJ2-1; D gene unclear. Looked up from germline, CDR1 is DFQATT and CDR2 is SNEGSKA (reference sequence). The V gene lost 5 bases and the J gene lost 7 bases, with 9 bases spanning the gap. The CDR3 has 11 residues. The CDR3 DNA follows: TGCAGTGCTGCGGTCGGGAATGAGCAGTTCTTC. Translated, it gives CSAAVGNEQFF.

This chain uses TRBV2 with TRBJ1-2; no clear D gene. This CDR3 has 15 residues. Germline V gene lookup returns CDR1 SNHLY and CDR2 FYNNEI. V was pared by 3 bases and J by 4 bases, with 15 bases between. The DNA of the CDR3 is TGTGCCAGCAGTGAGGAGGGCAGCGTAACCTATGGCTACACCTTC. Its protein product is CASSEEGSVTYGYTF.

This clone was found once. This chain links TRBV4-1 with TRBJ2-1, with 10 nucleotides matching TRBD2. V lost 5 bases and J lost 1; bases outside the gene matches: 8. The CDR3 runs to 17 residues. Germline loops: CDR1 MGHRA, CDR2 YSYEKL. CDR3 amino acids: CASSTYRTSGSYNEQFF. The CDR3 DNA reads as TGCGCCAGCAGCACGTACCGGACTAGCGGATCCTACAATGAGCAGTTCTTC.

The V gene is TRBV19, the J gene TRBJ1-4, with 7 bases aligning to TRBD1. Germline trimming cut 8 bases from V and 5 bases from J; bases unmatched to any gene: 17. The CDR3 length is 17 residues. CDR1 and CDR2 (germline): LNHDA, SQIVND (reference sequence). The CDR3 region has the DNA TGTGCCAGTCGAGTGACAGGGAATCCCGATGGGAATGAAAAACTGTTTTTT. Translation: CASRVTGNPDGNEKLFF. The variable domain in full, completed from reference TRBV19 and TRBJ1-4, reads DGGITQSPKYLFRKEGQNVTLSCEQNLNHDAMYWYRQDPGQGLRLIYYSQIVNDFQKGDIAEGYSVSREKKESFPLTVTSAQKNPTAFYLCASRVTGNPDGNEKLFFGSGTQLSVL.

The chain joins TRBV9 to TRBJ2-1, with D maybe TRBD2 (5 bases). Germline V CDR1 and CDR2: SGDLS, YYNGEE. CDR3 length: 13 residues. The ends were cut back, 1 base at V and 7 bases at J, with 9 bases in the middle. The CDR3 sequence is CASSVSPGNEQFF. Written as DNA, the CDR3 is TGTGCCAGCAGCGTAAGTCCGGGAAATGAGCAGTTCTTC.

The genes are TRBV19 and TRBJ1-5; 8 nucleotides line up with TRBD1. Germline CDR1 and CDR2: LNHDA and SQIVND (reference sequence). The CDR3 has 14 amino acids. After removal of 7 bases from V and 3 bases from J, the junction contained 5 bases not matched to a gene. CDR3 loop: CASMMDRDNQPQHF. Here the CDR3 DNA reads TGTGCCAGTATGATGGACAGGGACAATCAGCCCCAGCATTTT.

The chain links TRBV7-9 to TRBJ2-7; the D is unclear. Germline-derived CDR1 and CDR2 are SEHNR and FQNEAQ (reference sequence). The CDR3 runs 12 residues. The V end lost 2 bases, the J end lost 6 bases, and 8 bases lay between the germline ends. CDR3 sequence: CASSLLDREQYF. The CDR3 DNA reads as TGTGCCAGCAGCTTACTCGACCGCGAGCAGTACTTC.

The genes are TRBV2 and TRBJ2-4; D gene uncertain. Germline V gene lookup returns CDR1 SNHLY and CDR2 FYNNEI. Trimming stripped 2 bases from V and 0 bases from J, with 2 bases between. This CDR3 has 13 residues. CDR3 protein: CASSEQAKNIQYF. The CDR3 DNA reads TGTGCCAGCAGTGAACAAGCCAAAAACATTCAGTACTTC.

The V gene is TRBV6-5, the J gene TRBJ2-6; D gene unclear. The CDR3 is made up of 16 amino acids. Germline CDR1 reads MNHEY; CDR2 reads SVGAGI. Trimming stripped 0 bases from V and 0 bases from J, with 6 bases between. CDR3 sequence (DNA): TGTGCCAGCAGTTACTCGGCGCTCTCTGGGGCCAACGTCCTGACTTTC. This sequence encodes CASSYSALSGANVLTF.